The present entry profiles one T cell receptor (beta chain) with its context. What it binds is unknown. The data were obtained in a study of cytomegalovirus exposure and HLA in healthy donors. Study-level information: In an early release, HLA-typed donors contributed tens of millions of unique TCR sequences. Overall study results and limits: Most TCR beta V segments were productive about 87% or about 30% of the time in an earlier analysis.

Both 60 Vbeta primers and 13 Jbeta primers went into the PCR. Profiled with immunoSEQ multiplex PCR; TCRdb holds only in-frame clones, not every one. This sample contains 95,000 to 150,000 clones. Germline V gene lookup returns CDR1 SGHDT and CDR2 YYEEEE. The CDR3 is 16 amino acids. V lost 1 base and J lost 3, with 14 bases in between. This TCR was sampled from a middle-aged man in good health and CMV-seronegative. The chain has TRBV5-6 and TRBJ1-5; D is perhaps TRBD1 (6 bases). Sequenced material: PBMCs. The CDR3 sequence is CASSLRRRGFNQPQHF. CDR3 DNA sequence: TGTGCCAGCAGCTTGCGGCGCAGGGGATTCAATCAGCCCCAGCATTTT.